This TCR beta chain was captured in a study of blood T cells in healthy people across ages. Study details: The template switching approach captured approximately one barcoded beta molecule for every two T cells.

About this clonotype itself: Its antigen is undetermined.

Then a second PCR, running roughly 7 to 11 cycles, was carried out with a sample-barcoded 5' primer and a J-beta primer mix. TCRdb reprocessed the 5' RACE reads via MiXCR and lists one record per CDR3 protein. The table includes around 1.5 million distinct CDR3 sequences, about 35% detected once. Study-wide findings and caveats: Fewer expanded clones and more diversity marked long-lived versus aged donors. Researchers judged that diversity estimates from one million T cells fell short of true values.

This CDR3 spans 19 amino acids. The germline gives CDR1 SGHAT, CDR2 FQNNGV. Losses at the gene ends were 2 bases for V and 7 bases for J; bases not matched to a gene: 19. Donors ranged from about 6 to 90 years old and were healthy Caucasians in Russia. Sequencing used blood. The sequence was obtained from a woman aged 25-40 years in good health. V is TRBV11-2 and J is TRBJ2-5, with 10 bases that match TRBD2. The CDR3 region is CASSLNPSISGGTSGTQYF. CDR3 sequence (DNA): TGTGCCAGCAGCTTAAATCCGTCTATTAGCGGGGGGACTTCCGGGACCCAGTACTTC.